The 17 T cell receptor beta chains reported below all come from one sample, sequenced in a study of T cell clusters in autoimmune cytopenias. TRB rearrangements were amplified by touch-down multiplex PCR with mixed TRB-A/B primers. TCRdb reprocessed the multiplex PCR reads, with one entry per CDR3 protein and no DNA. The data include 7,000 to 9,000 distinct CDR3 sequences; the top ten clones carry about 17%. TRB amplification used around 270 ng of peripheral blood genomic DNA. The sequenced sample consisted of peripheral blood. The receptors originated from a human donor with an autoimmune cytopenia or autoimmune hepatitis (not recorded which).

This chain connects TRBV29-1 to TRBJ1-1. This CDR3 spans 12 amino acids. The germline CDR1 and CDR2 sequences are SQVTM and ANQGSEA. The CDR3 region is CSDRSQSTEAFF.

CDR3 loop: CASSYPGGGETQYF. The rearrangement joins TRBV6-6 to TRBJ2-5; lacking DNA, the TRBD1 call made by TCRdb goes unchecked. CDR1 MNHNY and CDR2 SVGAGI come from the germline V gene (reference sequence). The CDR3 runs to 14 residues.

V gene TRBV19 combines with J gene TRBJ1-1. The CDR3 is 14 residues long. Germline assignment: CDR1 LNHDA and CDR2 SQIVND (reference sequence). The CDR3 reads CASSIQGRGTEAFF.

This rearrangement joins TRBV7-2 to TRBJ2-6; lacking DNA, the TRBD2 call made by TCRdb goes unchecked. This CDR3 contains 17 residues. The germline gives CDR1 SGHTA, CDR2 FQGNSA. The CDR3 loop is CASSYQGLFPGANVLTF.

The V gene is TRBV6-5, the J gene TRBJ2-2; checking the TCRdb D call of TRBD1 is not possible without DNA. The CDR3 is 16 amino acids. Germline loops: CDR1 MNHEY, CDR2 SVGAGI. The chain's CDR3 is CASSYSLPGATGELFF.

The J gene is TRBJ1-6, the V gene TRBV19. In germline, CDR1 is LNHDA, CDR2 SQIVND (reference sequence). This CDR3 comprises 14 residues. The CDR3: CASSRRSYNSPLHF.

J is TRBJ2-7 and V is TRBV5-6; the TRBD2 assignment by TCRdb is unverifiable without DNA. This CDR3 comprises 14 residues. Germline CDR1 SGHDT, CDR2 YYEEEE. The CDR3 spells CASTQEGSSYEQYF.

This rearrangement joins TRBV19 to TRBJ1-2; the TRBD1 assignment by TCRdb is unverifiable without DNA. This CDR3 is built from 14 residues. Germline assignment: CDR1 LNHDA and CDR2 SQIVND (reference sequence). The CDR3 loop reads CASSTVNRGSGYTF.

The chain links TRBV18 to TRBJ2-5; without DNA, the TCRdb call of TRBD2 cannot be checked. The germline V gene encodes CDR1 KGHSH and CDR2 LQKENI. The CDR3 runs to 14 residues. CDR3 region: CASSPRTSTETQYF.

This chain uses TRBV11-1 with TRBJ1-2; TCRdb reports TRBD1, a call that lacks DNA to check it against. This CDR3 spans 15 amino acids. Per the germline V gene, CDR1 is SGHAT and CDR2 is FQDESV (reference sequence). The CDR3 here is CASSPRDRIRNGYTF.

The rearrangement uses TRBV6-6 and TRBJ2-3. The germline gives CDR1 MNHNY, CDR2 SVGAGI (reference sequence). The CDR3 length is 19 residues. This chain's CDR3 is CASSYSLDPFRSSTDTQYF.

This chain joins TRBV19 and TRBJ2-7; TCRdb designates TRBD1, a call that cannot be tested without DNA. From germline, CDR1 is LNHDA and CDR2 SQIVND (reference sequence). This CDR3 contains 15 residues. This CDR3 is CASSIDARGGNEQYF.

CDR3 region: CASSRPGILGLNGELFF. J is TRBJ2-2 and V is TRBV12-3 or TRBV12-4. The CDR3 totals 17 residues.

The chain employs TRBV18 and TRBJ2-3; TCRdb lists TRBD2, though no DNA is available to test this call. The CDR3 is 14 amino acids. Per germline, CDR1 KGHSH and CDR2 LQKENI. The CDR3 protein is CATRASGYTDTQYF.

The chain has TRBV6-5 and TRBJ2-2; TCRdb's D gene call, TRBD2, goes unchecked for lack of DNA. The germline CDR1 and CDR2 sequences are MNHEY and SVGAGI. This CDR3 region has 16 residues. The CDR3: CASSYSQGLAAGELFF.

V is TRBV6-5 and J is TRBJ1-5. The CDR3 consists of 15 residues. From germline, CDR1 is MNHEY and CDR2 SVGAGI. Here the CDR3 reads CASSLGPLVGQPQHF.

The V gene is TRBV29-1, the J gene TRBJ2-5; the D gene TCRdb calls, TRBD1, cannot be checked with no DNA. This CDR3 is 15 amino acids long. Germline V gene sequence: CDR1 SQVTM, CDR2 ANQGSEA. The CDR3 is CSGSGTGGIKETQYF.